This T cell receptor (beta chain) was sequenced for a study of Ad26.COV2.S vaccination and SARS-CoV-2 variants listed by TCRdb under 2021. About the full investigation: Vaccine-arm donors were drawn from COV1001, a multicentre, randomized, double-blind, placebo-controlled phase I-IIa trial of Ad26.COV2.S in healthy adults. Ad26.COV2.S was given intramuscularly at 5x10^10 or 1x10^11 viral particles, as a single shot or as two shots 56 days apart. TCRbeta repertoire sequencing was used to assess the specificity and breadth of SARS-CoV-2-reactive T cell receptors after Ad26.COV2.S vaccination. The TCR-sequenced set comprised approximately 32 samples: around 20 Ad26.COV2.S vaccine recipients, 5 placebo recipients and 8 SARS-CoV-2 convalescent individuals. Trial participants were randomized into five groups of five: low-dose or high-dose Ad26.COV2.S given once or twice, or placebo on both occasions. Blinding of investigators to trial group allocation was maintained during experiments and outcome assessment. Overall results and qualifications from the work: Comparing responses between vaccine doses or regimens was not something the study was powered to do. Vaccine and placebo recipients had similar non-spike TCR breadth, a finding consistent with the vaccine containing only spike. The authors noted that total T cell responses may have been underestimated by the TCR breadth and depth analyses. After vaccination, substantial breadth of spike-specific CD8+ and CD4+ T cell responses was reported. Higher spike-specific TCR breadth was observed in Ad26.COV2.S recipients than in placebo recipients (P = 0.0014).

Concerning this clone: The antigen it binds to is not known. A much larger clone differs by one base, so this may be a read error. The same CDR3 arises from other DNA sequences in this sample as well.

TCRbeta CDR3 regions were sequenced with the immunoSEQ Assay. After extraction, genomic DNA underwent amplification by bias-controlled multiplex PCR, followed by high-throughput sequencing. As for the original processing: To quantify the absolute abundance of each unique TCRbeta CDR3 region, sequences were collapsed and filtered. Usable DNA was measured by amplifying reference genes present in all nucleated cells, and TCRbeta template counts were normalized to that usable DNA to estimate T cell fraction. Repertoire TCRs were annotated as SARS-CoV-2-specific when V gene, CDR3 amino acid sequence and J gene were exactly matched to a known reactive TCR set. MIRA supplied the reference SARS-CoV-2 TCR set, which was filtered for enrichment in COVID-19-positive ImmuneCODE repertoires so that public or cross-reactive TCRs were removed. Using the MIRA antigens, annotated TCRs were further analysed by specific ORF or by position within an ORF. Breadth was defined as annotated unique rearrangements over total unique productive rearrangements; depth was the summed frequency of those rearrangements. Two-sided Wilcoxon rank-sum tests were used to compare TCR breadth between groups. Drawn from immuneACCESS, this table holds only the in-frame rearrangements with V and J called that TCRdb kept. Clones are partly lost; checked studies trace under half to an unresolved V gene and leave the rest unexplained. D and trimming come from the DNA, and the V and J calls and clone size come from that table. The sample table lists fewer than 800,000 clones, approximately 88% of them with a count of one. Of the sample, about 1.5% falls within the top ten clones.

The CDR3 numbers 13 residues from cysteine through phenylalanine. Just CDR3 DNA is preserved here, 39 bases in frame from base 1. V is clipped by 1 base and J by 5 bases, and the sequence between their germline boundaries is 5 bases long. The germline V gene sets CDR1 to SGHTA and CDR2 to FQGNSA. Interpreted using the paper, the treatment or condition label stands for: 15 to 20 received Ad26.COV2.S at low or high dose, single or two shots; 5 received placebo; per-sample allocation not given. For vaccine and placebo recipients, repertoires were sequenced using samples collected on day 63 after the first injection. In Cohort 1b, roughly 26 adults aged 18-55 years were enrolled at a single site in Boston, USA, between 29 July and 7 August 2020. Ad26.COV2.S consisted of a replication-incompetent adenovirus type 26 vector by which a prefusion-stabilized SARS-CoV-2 spike protein from the original Wuhan strain was expressed.

The specimen comprised peripheral blood, sampled in a trial of Ad26.COV2.S vaccine versus placebo. The chain is made from TRBV7-2 and TRBJ2-2; the D segment could be TRBD1, given 5 matching bases. This clonotype was obtained from a person aged 18-65 years who received the Ad26.COV2.S COVID-19 vaccine or a placebo. The CDR3 has the sequence CASSLEGTGELFF. The DNA reads as follows: TGTGCCAGCAGCTTAGAGGGGACCGGGGAGCTGTTTTTT.